This T cell receptor (beta chain) is drawn from a study of blood T cell repertoires in COVID-19. This table comes from immunoSEQ multiplex PCR, and its TCRdb copy is limited to in-frame clones, with some not included. The sample lists some 200,000 clones, 88% seen once, with around 1.5% in the top ten. The clonotype originates from a man aged 18 to 35 with active or convalescent COVID-19. The sequenced sample was peripheral blood.

The CDR3 DNA is TGTGCCAGCTCACCAGGACAGGGGCGGTCTGGGGCCAACGTCCTGACTTTC. Translating it yields CASSPGQGRSGANVLTF. V gene TRBV18 combines with J gene TRBJ2-6; 9 nucleotides line up with TRBD1. The CDR3 consists of 17 residues. CDR1 is KGHSH and CDR2 is LQKENI in the germline V gene. The V segment lost 2 bases and the J segment 1 base; nucleotides outside the gene matches: 3.